This entry is about one T cell receptor (beta chain). Its specificity is not known. Per germline, CDR1 SGHAT and CDR2 FQDESV (reference sequence). Germline trimming cut 6 bases from V and 5 bases from J; bases unmatched to any gene: 8. The CDR3 length is 15 residues. This sample was included in a study of blood T cells in healthy people across ages. The study's findings and limits: Researchers judged that diversity estimates from one million T cells fell short of true values. Roughly linear declines in TCR beta diversity per million T cells occurred with age.

The use of a sample-barcoded 5' primer and a J-beta primer mix characterized a second PCR of 7 to 11 cycles. One entry per CDR3 protein results from TCRdb running MiXCR on the 5' RACE reads. Altogether about 1.6 million distinct CDR3 sequences are present, roughly a third being singletons, with the ten largest covering around 11%. The V and J genes are TRBV11-1 and TRBJ2-1; 9 bases align to TRBD1. Input material: blood. The source is a woman aged 25 to 39 in good health. For the CDR3, the DNA is TGTGCCAGCAGGTCCGGGACAGGGACCCACAATGAGCAGTTCTTC. Its protein is CASRSGTGTHNEQFF.